This is a list of T cell receptor beta chains from one sample in a study of T cell responses to AZD1222 COVID-19 vaccine. Sequenced by immunoSEQ multiplex PCR; TCRdb stores in-frame clones only, minus some. The table includes more than 150,000 clones, 90% detected once. The sample was peripheral blood, taken 28 days after the second AZD1222 dose. These TCRs come from an adult who received the AZD1222 COVID-19 vaccine. The CDR3 runs from the conserved cysteine through the conserved F or W. A D gene is named only where the DNA matches it firmly. Not every row has a clone size; where given, it reads once, few, many or a size class.

clone size: few; J gene: TRBJ1-5; D gene: NA; V gene: TRBV18; CDR3 DNA: TGTGCCAGCTCACGACAGGACAATCAGCCCCAGCATTTT; CDR3 protein: CASSRQDNQPQHF
clone size: few; J gene: TRBJ2-7; D gene: NA; V gene: TRBV5-6; CDR3 DNA: TGTGCCAGCAGCTCTGACCGTTACGAGCAGTACTTC; CDR3 protein: CASSSDRYEQYF
clone size: NA; J gene: TRBJ2-3; D gene: TRBD2; V gene: TRBV2; CDR3 DNA: TGTGCCAGCAGTCAAACGGGGGGAACAGATACGCAGTATTTT; CDR3 protein: CASSQTGGTDTQYF
clone size: NA; J gene: TRBJ1-6; D gene: NA; V gene: TRBV5-1; CDR3 DNA: TGCGCCAGCAGCTTAGGAGGGTTAGACAATTCACCCCTCCACTTT; CDR3 protein: CASSLGGLDNSPLHF
clone size: NA; J gene: TRBJ1-2; D gene: NA; V gene: TRBV20-1; CDR3 DNA: TGCAGTGCTAGTTTACAGAACAGGGAGGGTGGCTACACCTTC; CDR3 protein: CSASLQNREGGYTF
clone size: NA; J gene: TRBJ2-1; D gene: NA; V gene: TRBV7-2; CDR3 DNA: TGTGCCAGCAGCTTACCCAGGGCCCTGTACAATGAGCAGTTCTTC; CDR3 protein: CASSLPRALYNEQFF
clone size: few; J gene: TRBJ1-4; D gene: NA; V gene: TRBV30; CDR3 DNA: TGTGCCTTTACGGGGAGTACTAATGAAAAACTGTTTTTT; CDR3 protein: CAFTGSTNEKLFF
clone size: NA; J gene: TRBJ1-1; D gene: NA; V gene: TRBV18; CDR3 DNA: TGTGCCAGCTCACAGGGTATGAACACTGAAGCTTTCTTT; CDR3 protein: CASSQGMNTEAFF
clone size: NA; J gene: TRBJ1-6; D gene: NA; V gene: TRBV28; CDR3 DNA: TGTGCCAGCAGTCGGGACGGAGATTCACCCCTCCACTTT; CDR3 protein: CASSRDGDSPLHF
clone size: NA; J gene: TRBJ1-2; D gene: NA; V gene: TRBV30; CDR3 DNA: TGTGCCTGGAGTGTAGGGCAGCTCTATGGCTACACCTTC; CDR3 protein: CAWSVGQLYGYTF
clone size: NA; J gene: TRBJ1-5; D gene: NA; V gene: TRBV12-5; CDR3 DNA: TGTGCTAGTGGTTTGGCAGGGGCCCAGCCCCAGCATTTT; CDR3 protein: CASGLAGAQPQHF
clone size: NA; J gene: TRBJ2-7; D gene: TRBD1; V gene: TRBV12-5; CDR3 DNA: TGTGCTAGTGGTTTGGTGTCAGGGGGTCCCTACGAGCAGTACTTC; CDR3 protein: CASGLVSGGPYEQYF
clone size: NA; J gene: TRBJ1-3; D gene: TRBD1; V gene: TRBV6-2/TRBV6-3; CDR3 DNA: TGTGCCAGCAGTTCGTCGCCGGGACAGGGTTTGAGTGGAAACACCATATATTTT; CDR3 protein: CASSSSPGQGLSGNTIYF
clone size: NA; J gene: TRBJ1-5; D gene: TRBD1; V gene: TRBV7-8; CDR3 DNA: TGTGCCAGCAGCGAAGGAGGGACAGGGCGGTATCAGCCCCAGCATTTT; CDR3 protein: CASSEGGTGRYQPQHF
clone size: NA; J gene: TRBJ1-5; D gene: NA; V gene: TRBV27; CDR3 DNA: TGTGCCAGCAGTTTACAGAAGGGAGGCCAGCCCCAGCATTTT; CDR3 protein: CASSLQKGGQPQHF
clone size: NA; J gene: TRBJ1-4; D gene: NA; V gene: TRBV7-9; CDR3 DNA: TGTGCCAGCAGCTTAGGGCTAGGGCCTAATGAAAAACTGTTTTTT; CDR3 protein: CASSLGLGPNEKLFF
clone size: NA; J gene: TRBJ2-7; D gene: NA; V gene: TRBV5-1; CDR3 DNA: TGCGCCAGCAGCTTGGATTCGGGCCCCCTATCCCAGTACGAGCAGTACTTC; CDR3 protein: CASSLDSGPLSQYEQYF
clone size: NA; J gene: TRBJ1-2; D gene: NA; V gene: TRBV5-1; CDR3 DNA: TGCGCCAGCAGCCCCCAGGGCACCGATAACTATGGCTACACCTTC; CDR3 protein: CASSPQGTDNYGYTF
clone size: NA; J gene: TRBJ2-7; D gene: TRBD1; V gene: TRBV5-1; CDR3 DNA: TGCGCCAGCAGCGGGCTGGACAGGGTCCCTTACGAGCAGTACTTC; CDR3 protein: CASSGLDRVPYEQYF
clone size: NA; J gene: TRBJ1-1; D gene: TRBD1; V gene: TRBV28; CDR3 DNA: TGTGCCAGCAGTTTAATCGGGACAGTGAACACTGAAGCTTTCTTT; CDR3 protein: CASSLIGTVNTEAFF
clone size: NA; J gene: TRBJ2-5; D gene: TRBD1; V gene: TRBV13; CDR3 DNA: TGTGCCAGCAGCTTAAGACAGGGGGAGGAGACCCAGTACTTC; CDR3 protein: CASSLRQGEETQYF
clone size: medium-sized; J gene: TRBJ1-1; D gene: NA; V gene: TRBV30; CDR3 DNA: TGTGCCTGGGGGACAATTCCGAACACTGAAGCTTTCTTT; CDR3 protein: CAWGTIPNTEAFF
clone size: NA; J gene: TRBJ2-1; D gene: NA; V gene: TRBV2; CDR3 DNA: TGTGCCAGCCCCCCGGGGGAGCAGTTCTTC; CDR3 protein: CASPPGEQFF
clone size: NA; J gene: TRBJ1-6; D gene: TRBD1; V gene: TRBV5-3; CDR3 DNA: TGTGCCAGAAGCCCGGGACAGTATAATTCACCCCTCCACTTT; CDR3 protein: CARSPGQYNSPLHF
clone size: NA; J gene: TRBJ2-3; D gene: TRBD2; V gene: TRBV11-2; CDR3 DNA: TGTGCCAGCAGCTCCTATAGCGGGGGCACAGATACGCAGTATTTT; CDR3 protein: CASSSYSGGTDTQYF
clone size: NA; J gene: TRBJ1-1; D gene: NA; V gene: TRBV5-6; CDR3 DNA: TGTGCCAGCAGCTTGACAGCCACCTTGAACACTGAAGCTTTCTTT; CDR3 protein: CASSLTATLNTEAFF
clone size: NA; J gene: TRBJ1-5; D gene: NA; V gene: TRBV6-1; CDR3 DNA: TGTGCCAGCAGTGAAAGGGAGAATCAGCCCCAGCATTTT; CDR3 protein: CASSERENQPQHF
clone size: NA; J gene: TRBJ1-1; D gene: NA; V gene: TRBV4-1; CDR3 DNA: TGCGCCAGCAGCCAAGCGGAAGGGACCGAAGCTTTCTTT; CDR3 protein: CASSQAEGTEAFF
clone size: NA; J gene: TRBJ1-1; D gene: NA; V gene: TRBV4-1; CDR3 DNA: TGCGCCAGCAGCCAAACGTACAGGTCCATGAACACTGAAGCTTTCTTT; CDR3 protein: CASSQTYRSMNTEAFF
clone size: NA; J gene: TRBJ2-7; D gene: NA; V gene: TRBV4-1; CDR3 DNA: TGCGCCAGCAGCCCCCTTGGCGGGGACTACGAGCAGTACTTC; CDR3 protein: CASSPLGGDYEQYF
clone size: NA; J gene: TRBJ2-7; D gene: NA; V gene: TRBV6-5; CDR3 DNA: TGTGCCAGCAGTTACTCGAGTTGGTCCTACGAGCAGTACTTC; CDR3 protein: CASSYSSWSYEQYF
clone size: few; J gene: TRBJ1-2; D gene: NA; V gene: TRBV4-1; CDR3 DNA: TGCGCCAGCAGCCACCCATTTCAGGGGTCGGCTAACTATGGCTACACCTTC; CDR3 protein: CASSHPFQGSANYGYTF
clone size: NA; J gene: TRBJ1-4; D gene: TRBD1; V gene: TRBV7-9; CDR3 DNA: TGTGCCAGCAGCTTAGATGGTGGAGGGGGCGCGGCTAATGAAAAACTGTTTTTT; CDR3 protein: CASSLDGGGGAANEKLFF
clone size: NA; J gene: TRBJ2-3; D gene: TRBD2; V gene: TRBV11-3; CDR3 DNA: TGTGCCAGCAGCCCTGGACTAGCGGGGGGGTTGGGCACAGATACGCAGTATTTT; CDR3 protein: CASSPGLAGGLGTDTQYF
clone size: NA; J gene: TRBJ1-2; D gene: NA; V gene: TRBV28; CDR3 DNA: TGTGCCAGCAGAAGGGGTCCCGATGGCTACACCTTC; CDR3 protein: CASRRGPDGYTF
clone size: once; J gene: TRBJ2-3; D gene: TRBD2; V gene: TRBV18; CDR3 DNA: TGTGCCAGCTCACCACGACGGGAGGCTACGCAGTATTTT; CDR3 protein: CASSPRREATQYF
clone size: NA; J gene: TRBJ2-7; D gene: NA; V gene: TRBV28; CDR3 DNA: TGTGCCAGCAGTTTGGCAGGAGGGGCCTACGAGCAGTACTTC; CDR3 protein: CASSLAGGAYEQYF
clone size: NA; J gene: TRBJ1-1; D gene: NA; V gene: TRBV27; CDR3 DNA: TGTGCCAGCAGTTTAGGTGCAGAGAACACTGAAGCTTTCTTT; CDR3 protein: CASSLGAENTEAFF
clone size: NA; J gene: TRBJ1-2; D gene: NA; V gene: TRBV19; CDR3 DNA: TGTGCCAGTACCATGAATGGCTATGGCTACACCTTC; CDR3 protein: CASTMNGYGYTF
clone size: NA; J gene: TRBJ1-3; D gene: NA; V gene: TRBV5-6; CDR3 DNA: TGTGCCAGCAGCTTGGGGGCAGGCCCGAGCTCTGGAAACACCATATATTTT; CDR3 protein: CASSLGAGPSSGNTIYF